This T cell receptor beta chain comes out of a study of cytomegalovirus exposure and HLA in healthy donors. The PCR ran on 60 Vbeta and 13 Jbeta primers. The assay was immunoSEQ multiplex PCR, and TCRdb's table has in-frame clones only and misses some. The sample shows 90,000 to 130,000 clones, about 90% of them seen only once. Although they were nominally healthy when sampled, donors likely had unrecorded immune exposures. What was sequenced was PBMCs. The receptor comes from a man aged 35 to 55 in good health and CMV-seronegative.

The CDR3 loop reads CASSLVVAGVGTEAFF. CDR3 bases: TGTGCCAGCAGCTTAGTAGTTGCTGGAGTTGGCACTGAAGCTTTCTTT. J is TRBJ1-1 and V is TRBV11-1; unclear D gene. The CDR3 covers 16 residues. The ends were cut back, 1 base at V and 4 bases at J, with 16 bases in the middle. Germline-derived CDR1 and CDR2 are SGHAT and FQDESV (reference sequence).